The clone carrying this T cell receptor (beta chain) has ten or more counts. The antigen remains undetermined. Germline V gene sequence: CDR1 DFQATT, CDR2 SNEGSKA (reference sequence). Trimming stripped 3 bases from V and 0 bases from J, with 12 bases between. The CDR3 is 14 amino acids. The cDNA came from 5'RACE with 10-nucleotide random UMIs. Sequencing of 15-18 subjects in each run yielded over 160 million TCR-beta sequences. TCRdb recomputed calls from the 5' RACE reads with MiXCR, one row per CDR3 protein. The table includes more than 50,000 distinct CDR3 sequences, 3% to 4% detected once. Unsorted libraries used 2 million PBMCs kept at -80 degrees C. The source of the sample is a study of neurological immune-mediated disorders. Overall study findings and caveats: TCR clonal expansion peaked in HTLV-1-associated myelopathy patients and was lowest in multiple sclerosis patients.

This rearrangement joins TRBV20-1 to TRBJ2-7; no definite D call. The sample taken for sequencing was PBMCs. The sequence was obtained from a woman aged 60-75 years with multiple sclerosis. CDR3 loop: CSASSGSSSYEQYF. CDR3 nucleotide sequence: TGCAGTGCTAGTTCCGGATCGAGCTCCTACGAGCAGTACTTC.